This T cell receptor beta chain was documented in a study of cytomegalovirus exposure and HLA in healthy donors. Study-wide results and limits: The authors considered a cluster of highly shared sequence variants likely to be a sequencing artifact. Three chains tied to CMV proved CMV antigen-specific in vitro. A missense variant in DCLRE1C was later tied to TCR beta V- and J-gene trimming.

PCR primers comprised 60 Vbeta and 13 Jbeta primers. Clones were read by immunoSEQ multiplex PCR, and TCRdb kept only the in-frame ones, dropping some. This table holds 100,000 to 120,000 clones, more than 75% found once. Turning to this clone: The antigen remains unidentified.

All donors participated as healthy donors of bone marrow. CDR3 length: 15 amino acids. V dropped 4 bases and J dropped 5; count of bases not matched to a gene: 10. Germline CDR1 reads LGHNA; CDR2 reads YSLEER. The chain is built from TRBV4-3 and TRBJ2-5; 7 positions agree with TRBD1. This TCR was recovered from a man in his forties or fifties in good health and CMV-seronegative. Sequences were obtained from PBMCs. CDR3 in amino acids: CASSPRGRSDETQYF. As DNA, the CDR3 is TGCGCCAGCAGCCCAAGGGGGCGTTCCGATGAGACCCAGTACTTC.